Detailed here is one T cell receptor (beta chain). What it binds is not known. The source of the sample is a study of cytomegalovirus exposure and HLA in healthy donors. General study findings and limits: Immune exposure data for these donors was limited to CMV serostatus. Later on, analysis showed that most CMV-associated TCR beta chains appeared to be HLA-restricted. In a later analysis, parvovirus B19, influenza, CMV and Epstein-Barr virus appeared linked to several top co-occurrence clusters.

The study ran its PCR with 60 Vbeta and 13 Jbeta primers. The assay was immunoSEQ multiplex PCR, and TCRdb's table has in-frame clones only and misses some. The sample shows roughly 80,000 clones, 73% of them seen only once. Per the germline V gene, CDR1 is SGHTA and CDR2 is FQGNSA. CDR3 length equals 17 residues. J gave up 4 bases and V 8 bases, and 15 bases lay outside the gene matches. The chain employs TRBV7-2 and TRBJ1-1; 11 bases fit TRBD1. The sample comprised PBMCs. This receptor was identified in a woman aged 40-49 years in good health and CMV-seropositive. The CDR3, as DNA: TGTGCCAGCGGCCGATTAGGACAGGGGGCGACGAGCACTGAAGCTTTCTTT. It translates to CASGRLGQGATSTEAFF.